The 20 T cell receptor beta chains below come from one sample, sequenced in a study of blood T cell repertoires in COVID-19. Repertoires were generated with immunoSEQ multiplex PCR, while TCRdb's copy carries only in-frame clones and drops some. This sample has about 210,000 clones, with about 85% found just once. Sequenced input: peripheral blood. The receptors here all came from a man aged 60-69 years with COVID-19, enrolled during active disease.

The chain has TRBV28 and TRBJ2-7, with D uncertain. CDR1 and CDR2 from the germline V gene are MDHEN and SYDVKM. Trimming took 3 bases from V and 2 from J, leaving 8 bases between them. CDR3 length: 13 residues. CDR3 in amino acids: CASSFLSTYEQYF. DNA of the CDR3: TGTGCCAGCAGTTTTTTGTCCACCTACGAGCAGTACTTC.

V and J are TRBV19 and TRBJ1-5, with D tentatively TRBD1 (6 bases). Germline CDR1 LNHDA, CDR2 SQIVND (reference sequence). The CDR3 covers 13 residues. V was pared by 6 bases and J by 7 bases, with 13 bases between. The CDR3 protein is CASSGGRVQPQHF. Here the CDR3 DNA reads TGTGCCAGTAGCGGGGGGCGCGTACAGCCCCAGCATTTT.

The chain links TRBV27 to TRBJ1-4; 8 nucleotides agree with TRBD1. This CDR3 has 15 residues. The germline V gene has CDR1 MNHEY and CDR2 SMNVEV (reference sequence). Germline trimming cut 5 bases from V and 8 bases from J; bases unmatched to any gene: 10. CDR3 sequence: CASSQDRGSYEKLFF. The CDR3 DNA sequence: TGTGCCAGCAGTCAAGACAGGGGTTCGTACGAAAAACTGTTTTTT.

The chain couples TRBV19 to TRBJ1-1; TRBD1 is a possible D gene (6 bases). The CDR3 sequence is 13 residues long. V was pared by 7 bases and J by 4 bases, with 13 bases between. The germline V gene has CDR1 LNHDA and CDR2 SQIVND (reference sequence). The CDR3 nucleotides read TGTGCCAGTACCGACAGAGGGGGCACTGAAGCTTTCTTT. It translates to CASTDRGGTEAFF.

The chain combines TRBV9 with TRBJ2-1, with 7 nucleotides matching TRBD1. The V gene end was trimmed by 0 bases and the J gene end by 8 bases; junction bases not matched to a gene: 11. The CDR3 has 16 amino acids. Germline V gene data show CDR1 as SGDLS and CDR2 as YYNGEE. The CDR3 sequence is CASSVGVGGWFDEQFF. The CDR3 DNA is TGTGCCAGCAGCGTAGGGGTAGGGGGCTGGTTCGATGAGCAGTTCTTC.

The genes are TRBV13 and TRBJ1-5, with no clear D. Trimming pared 3 bases from V and 5 bases from J, leaving 5 bases between. Germline V gene data show CDR1 as PRHDT and CDR2 as FYEKMQ (reference sequence). The CDR3 length is 12 residues. The CDR3 spells CASSFRDQPQHF. The CDR3 region has the DNA TGTGCCAGCAGCTTCCGGGATCAGCCCCAGCATTTT.

The V call is TRBV11-2, the J call TRBJ2-1; 8 positions agree with TRBD1. The germline CDR1 and CDR2 sequences are SGHAT and FQNNGV. The V and J ends lost 6 bases and 7 bases, in that order; junction bases with no gene match: 11. The CDR3 covers 15 residues. The CDR3 DNA sequence: TGTGCCAGCAGGTTGGTGACAGGGGCGAGGAATGAGCAGTTCTTC. Amino acid sequence: CASRLVTGARNEQFF. Supplemented by reference TRBV11-2 and TRBJ2-1, the full variable domain reads EAGVAQSPRYKIIEKRQSVAFWCNPISGHATLYWYQQILGQGPKLLIQFQNNGVVDDSQLPKDRFSAERLKGVDSTLKIQPAKLEDSAVYLCASRLVTGARNEQFFGPGTRLTVL.

The count of this clone is one. This chain links TRBV24-1 with TRBJ2-2; no clear D gene. Germline V gene data show CDR1 as KGHDR and CDR2 as SFDVKD. Trimming pared 4 bases from V and 1 base from J, leaving 3 bases between. The CDR3 is 13 amino acids. CDR3 loop: CATSDQNTGELFF. As DNA, the CDR3 is TGTGCCACCAGTGACCAGAACACCGGGGAGCTGTTTTTT.

The chain uses TRBV28 and TRBJ2-7; a weak D match, TRBD1 (6 bases). Trimming left V 3 bases short and J 9 bases short, with 21 bases between. Germline V lookup: CDR1 MDHEN, CDR2 SYDVKM. CDR3 length equals 15 residues. The CDR3 sequence is CASSLGASLPGGQYF. Written as DNA, the CDR3 is TGTGCCAGCAGTTTGGGGGCCAGCCTCCCTGGGGGGCAGTACTTC.

The chain is built from TRBV27 and TRBJ2-7; D remains unclear. The CDR3 sequence is 15 residues long. The ends were cut back, 4 bases at V and 1 base at J, with 14 bases in the middle. CDR1 and CDR2 from the germline V gene are MNHEY and SMNVEV (reference sequence). CDR3 sequence: CASSSAGLNSYEQYF. Written as DNA, the CDR3 is TGTGCCAGCAGTTCCGCAGGTCTAAATTCCTACGAGCAGTACTTC.

The chain employs TRBV10-3 and TRBJ1-3; 9 nucleotides line up with TRBD1. Losses at the gene ends were 7 bases for V and 2 bases for J; bases not matched to a gene: 6. The CDR3 loop spans 15 amino acids. The germline gives CDR1 ENHRY, CDR2 SYGVKD. The CDR3 region is CAITADRGAGNTIYF. In DNA, the CDR3 is TGTGCCATCACGGCGGACAGGGGTGCTGGAAACACCATATATTTT.

In this sample, this clone turned up a few times. The chain has TRBV4-2 and TRBJ1-6; D possibly corresponds to TRBD1 (5 bases). The CDR3 consists of 15 residues. Trimming pared 1 base from V and 9 bases from J, leaving 13 bases between. The germline V gene encodes CDR1 LGHNA and CDR2 YNFKEQ. The DNA for the CDR3 is TGTGCCAGCAGCCAAGGCGGGGGAAGGAGTTCACCCCTCCACTTT. It translates to CASSQGGGRSSPLHF.

The V and J genes are TRBV3-1 (or the pseudogene TRBV3-2) and TRBJ1-6; TRBD1 might be the D (5 bases). The V end lost 8 bases, the J end lost 6 bases, and 14 bases lay between the germline ends. CDR1 is LGHDT and CDR2 is YNNKEL in the germline V gene (reference sequence). The CDR3 consists of 14 residues. The CDR3 here is CASAGGKVNSPLHF. In DNA, the CDR3 is TGTGCCAGCGCCGGGGGAAAGGTTAATTCACCCCTCCACTTT.

The V and J genes are TRBV2 and TRBJ2-3, with 10 bases aligning to TRBD2. Germline V gene data show CDR1 as SNHLY and CDR2 as FYNNEI. This CDR3 is 14 amino acids long. Germline trimming cut 6 bases from V and 2 bases from J; bases unmatched to any gene: 2. In DNA, the CDR3 is TGTGCCAGCAGGAGCGGGAGGGCCACAGATACGCAGTATTTT. This encodes CASRSGRATDTQYF.

The chain carries TRBV5-1 and TRBJ1-1; D call uncertain. From germline, CDR1 is SGHRS and CDR2 YFSETQ. This CDR3 is built from 12 residues. The V end was cut by 5 bases, the J end by 3 bases, with 8 bases between. This CDR3 is CASREVDTEAFF. CDR3 DNA: TGCGCCAGCAGGGAGGTGGACACTGAAGCTTTCTTT.

This clone was observed a single time. The chain joins TRBV4-2 to TRBJ1-5, with D possibly matching TRBD1 (6 bases). The CDR3 contains 15 residues. Trimming stripped 1 base from V and 4 bases from J, with 11 bases between. Germline CDR1 LGHNA, CDR2 YNFKEQ. The CDR3, as DNA: TGTGCCAGCAGCCAAGTACGGACAGCTAATCAGCCCCAGCATTTT. Protein sequence: CASSQVRTANQPQHF.

This clone was counted once. CDR3 residues: CAIRGSGRAHNEQFF. CDR3 nucleotides: TGTGCCATCAGGGGTAGCGGGAGGGCCCACAATGAGCAGTTCTTC. The V call is TRBV10-3, the J call TRBJ2-1, with 11 bases matching TRBD2. J lost 5 bases, V lost 6 bases, and 6 bases had no gene match. Germline lookup yields CDR1 ENHRY and CDR2 SYGVKD. The CDR3 covers 15 residues.

The chain joins TRBV6-2 or TRBV6-3 to TRBJ2-5; D is uncertain. The CDR3 runs 12 residues. The germline V gene encodes CDR1 MNHEY and CDR2 SVGEGT. The V end lost 7 bases, the J end lost 7 bases, and 13 bases lay between the germline ends. The CDR3 loop is CASNPFLGTQYF. Written as DNA, the CDR3 is TGTGCCAGCAACCCCTTCCTCGGGACCCAGTACTTC.

V usage is TRBV28 and J usage is TRBJ1-1; possibly TRBD1 for D (5 bases). V lost 6 bases and J 0 bases, leaving 11 bases between the germline ends. Per germline, CDR1 MDHEN and CDR2 SYDVKM. The CDR3 length is 14 residues. The CDR3 coding sequence is TGTGCCAGCAGCGGCGGGGGGATGAACACTGAAGCTTTCTTT. Amino acid sequence: CASSGGGMNTEAFF.

This sequence joins TRBV5-1 and TRBJ1-2; no firm D call. The germline CDR1 and CDR2 sequences are SGHRS and YFSETQ. This CDR3 is built from 14 residues. Trimming pared 0 bases from V and 8 bases from J, leaving 14 bases between. The chain's CDR3 is CASSLEVGVWGYTF. The CDR3 coding sequence is TGCGCCAGCAGCTTGGAAGTGGGAGTCTGGGGCTACACCTTC.